The clone carrying this TCR beta chain has only a few counts. TCRdb fed the RT-PCR reads into MiXCR, producing one record per CDR3 protein. Here the sample spans around 700,000 distinct CDR3 sequences, 14% being singletons. Germline CDR1 and CDR2: DFQATT and SNEGSKA (reference sequence). V was shortened by 2 bases and J by 4 bases, with 8 bases between the two germline ends. CDR3 size: 12 residues. The chain carries TRBV20-1 and TRBJ1-1; D is undetermined. The sequence derives from a female donor in good health, serving as a healthy control. The sequenced material came from memory CD4+ T cells from blood. The CDR3 loop is CSARNEGTEAFF. In DNA, the CDR3 is TGCAGTGCTAGAAACGAGGGCACTGAAGCTTTCTTT.